These T cell receptor beta chains were read from a single sample in a study of shared T cell receptors in the human thymus. Clones were sequenced by immunoSEQ multiplex PCR, and TCRdb holds only the in-frame ones, with some missing. The data hold 700,000 to 750,000 clones, with 80% to 90% observed a single time. These same data were also listed under a study on human thymus T cells.

Sequencing was performed on thymocytes. All receptors come from a girl under two years old with a congenital heart defect. Both conserved end residues are part of each CDR3. The D gene is left open where the match is weak. Clone size is given for some rows only: seen once, a few or many times, or a class if the clone is expanded.

TRBV13,NA,16,NA,TRBJ1-4,TGTGCCAGCAGCACCCCTATCAGGGGACGAAGGGAAAAACTGTTTTTT,CASSTPIRGRREKLFF
TRBV5-1,NA,15,NA,TRBJ2-7,TGCGCCAGCAGCTTGGGGGCACTTCTCTCCTACGAGCAGTACTTC,CASSLGALLSYEQYF
TRBV5-1,NA,16,NA,TRBJ2-4,TGCGCCAGCAGCTTTGCGGTCCCTATAGCCAAAAACATTCAGTACTTC,CASSFAVPIAKNIQYF
TRBV27,NA,16,NA,TRBJ2-2,TGTGCCAGCAGTTTATTCGACAGAACGAACACCGGGGAGCTGTTTTTT,CASSLFDRTNTGELFF
TRBV27,NA,17,TRBD1,TRBJ2-7,TGTGCCAGCAGTTTAATTGGAGGACAGGACAGCTCCTACGAGCAGTACTTC,CASSLIGGQDSSYEQYF
TRBV27,NA,14,NA,TRBJ1-1,TGTGCCAGCTGGGGAGAGGGGAGGAGTACTGAAGCTTTCTTT,CASWGEGRSTEAFF
TRBV4-1,NA,17,TRBD1,TRBJ1-5,TGCGCCAGCAGTCATGACTACCAGACCGGGACAGTTCAGCCCCAGCATTTT,CASSHDYQTGTVQPQHF
TRBV7-8,NA,16,TRBD1,TRBJ2-7,TGTGCCAGCAGCGAAAGAGGTCACAGGGGCTCTGACGAGCAGTACTTC,CASSERGHRGSDEQYF
TRBV2,NA,14,TRBD1,TRBJ1-2,TGTGCCAGCGGGCCGGGACAGGGAAGCTATGGCTACACCTTC,CASGPGQGSYGYTF
TRBV5-6,NA,17,NA,TRBJ2-3,TGTGCCAGCAGCCACCACCTAGTGACGGCCCGCACAGATACGCAGTATTTT,CASSHHLVTARTDTQYF
TRBV5-5,NA,15,NA,TRBJ1-5,TGTGCCAGCAGCGCGGGGGGGGCGCGCAATCAGCCCCAGCATTTT,CASSAGGARNQPQHF
TRBV4-2,once,19,NA,TRBJ2-6,TGTGCCAGCAGCCAAGTGAATTCTGCCGACAAGTCTGGGGCCAACGTCCTGACTTTC,CASSQVNSADKSGANVLTF
TRBV29-1,once,10,TRBD2,TRBJ2-5,TGCAGCGCAGCGGGAGCGACCCAGTACTTC,CSAAGATQYF
TRBV10-2,NA,12,NA,TRBJ1-3,TGCGCCAGCAGTATATCTGGAAACACCATATATTTT,CASSISGNTIYF
TRBV5-1,NA,15,NA,TRBJ2-2,TGCGCCAGCATCGGACAGCAGGGCCACACCGGGGAGCTGTTTTTT,CASIGQQGHTGELFF
TRBV9,NA,15,TRBD2,TRBJ2-1,TGTGCCAGCAGCTTGTGGGGGGGAACCTACAATGAGCAGTTCTTC,CASSLWGGTYNEQFF
TRBV18,once,14,NA,TRBJ1-2,TGTGCCAGCTCACCAGGCAGGCCGAACTATGGCTACACCTTC,CASSPGRPNYGYTF
TRBV4-3,once,22,TRBD2,TRBJ2-1,TGCGCCAGCAGCCAAGAGAAGAACGGACTAGCGGGGGGGCTGAGCTCCTACAATGAGCAGTTCTTC,CASSQEKNGLAGGLSSYNEQFF
TRBV14,few,15,NA,TRBJ2-7,TGTGCCAGCAGCCTTTCGACAGGCTCATCCTACGAGCAGTACTTC,CASSLSTGSSYEQYF
TRBV4-1,few,17,TRBD2,TRBJ2-7,TGCGCCAGCAGCCAAGAGTGGGCGGGAGGACACACCTACGAGCAGTACTTC,CASSQEWAGGHTYEQYF
TRBV5-1,few,15,TRBD1,TRBJ2-2,TGCGCCAGCAGCCCGGACAGGGGGCCCACCGGGGAGCTGTTTTTT,CASSPDRGPTGELFF
TRBV28,NA,14,NA,TRBJ1-2,TGTGCCAGCAACAGCACCAGGGGAGTAAGTGGCTACACCTTC,CASNSTRGVSGYTF
TRBV7-9,NA,19,NA,TRBJ1-1,TGTGCCAGCAGCGACTCACCCCCGGACAAGGCTAAAATGAACACTGAAGCTTTCTTT,CASSDSPPDKAKMNTEAFF